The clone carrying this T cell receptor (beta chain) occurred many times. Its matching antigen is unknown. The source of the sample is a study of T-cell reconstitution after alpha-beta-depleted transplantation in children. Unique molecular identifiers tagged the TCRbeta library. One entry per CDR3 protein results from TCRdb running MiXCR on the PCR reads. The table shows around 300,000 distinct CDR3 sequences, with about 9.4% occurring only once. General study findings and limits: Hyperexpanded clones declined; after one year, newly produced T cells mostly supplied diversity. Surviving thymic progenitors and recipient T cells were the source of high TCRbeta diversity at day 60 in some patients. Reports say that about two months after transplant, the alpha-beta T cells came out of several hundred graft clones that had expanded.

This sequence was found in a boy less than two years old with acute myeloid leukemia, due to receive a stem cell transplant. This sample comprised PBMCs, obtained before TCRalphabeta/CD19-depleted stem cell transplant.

The CDR3 protein is CASSLARVRKANEKLFF. DNA for the CDR3: TGTGCCAGCAGCTTGGCCAGGGTACGAAAAGCTAATGAAAAACTGTTTTTT. The chain has TRBV5-5 and TRBJ1-4; TRBD1 is a possible D gene (5 bases). The CDR3 contains 17 residues. V lost 0 bases, J lost 3 bases, and 15 bases lay in between. Germline values: CDR1 SGHKS, CDR2 YYEKEE (reference sequence).